This TCR beta chain was profiled in a study of T cells in Graves' hyperthyroidism and ophthalmopathy. The CDR3 covers 13 residues. Germline loops: CDR1 SQVTM, CDR2 ANQGSEA. V lost 3 bases and J 2 bases, leaving 7 bases between the germline ends. The CDR3 regions of TCR beta were amplified from RNA transcripts. Initially, a first-round RT-PCR of the TCR CDR3 employed the HTBI primer set. TCRdb passed the multiplex PCR reads through MiXCR, listing each CDR3 protein once. Found here are about 580,000 distinct CDR3 sequences, approximately 14% of them singletons; the top ten hold around 5.4%. Only a few counts were recorded for this clonotype.

V and J are TRBV29-1 and TRBJ2-2; D gene ambiguous. This sequence originates from a woman in her 30s with Graves' hyperthyroidism that later progressed to Graves' ophthalmopathy. Sequencing input: blood. CDR3 sequence (DNA): TGCAGCGTTGAGAGTCTAAACACCGGGGAGCTGTTTTTT. Protein product: CSVESLNTGELFF.